The next 2 T cell receptor beta chains were all read from a single sample in a study of beta chain features in type 1 diabetes. Expressed TCRB transcripts were sequenced, since all the RNA that had been isolated was reverse transcribed. Assay: immunoSEQ multiplex PCR; the TCRdb copy retains only in-frame clones and omits some. The data contain 680,000 or so clones, less than 20% of them singletons. Sequences were obtained from naive CD4+ T cells from blood. These receptors all come from a man between 18 and 29 years old in good health.

This chain uses TRBV29-1 with TRBJ2-7; no firm D call. The V end lost 4 bases, the J end lost 0 bases, and 10 bases lay between the germline ends. Per germline, CDR1 SQVTM and CDR2 ANQGSEA. This CDR3 contains 13 residues. For the CDR3, the DNA is TGCAGCGTTGCGCAGAAGCGCTCCTACGAGCAGTACTTC. It yields the protein CSVAQKRSYEQYF.

The CDR3 is CASSSHLGNTIYF. The CDR3 DNA sequence: TGTGCCAGCAGCTCACATTTGGGAAACACCATATATTTT. This chain connects TRBV9 to TRBJ1-3; no reliable D call. Germline V lookup: CDR1 SGDLS, CDR2 YYNGEE. The CDR3 totals 13 residues. With 4 bases removed from V and 4 bases from J, the gap between germline ends came to 9 bases.